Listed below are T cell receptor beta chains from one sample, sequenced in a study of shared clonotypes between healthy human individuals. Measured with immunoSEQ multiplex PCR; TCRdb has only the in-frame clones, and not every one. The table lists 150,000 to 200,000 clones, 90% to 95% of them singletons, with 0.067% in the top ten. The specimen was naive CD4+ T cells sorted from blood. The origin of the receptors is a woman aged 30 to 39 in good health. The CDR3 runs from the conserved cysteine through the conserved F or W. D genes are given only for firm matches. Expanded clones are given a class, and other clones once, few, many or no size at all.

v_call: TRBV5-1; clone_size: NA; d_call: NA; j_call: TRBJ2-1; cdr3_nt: TGCGCCAGCAGCTTGCGGAGCCTCGACTCCTACAATGAGCAGTTCTTC; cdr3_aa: CASSLRSLDSYNEQFF
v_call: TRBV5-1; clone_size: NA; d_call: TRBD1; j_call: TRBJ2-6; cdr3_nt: TGCGCCAGCAGCTTGGGGACAGGGGGAACTGGGGCCAACGTCCTGACTTTC; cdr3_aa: CASSLGTGGTGANVLTF
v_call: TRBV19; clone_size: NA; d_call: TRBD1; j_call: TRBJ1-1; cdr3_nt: TGTGCCAGTAGTCGGGGCCAGGGGGCCTGGAACACTGAAGCTTTCTTT; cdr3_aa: CASSRGQGAWNTEAFF
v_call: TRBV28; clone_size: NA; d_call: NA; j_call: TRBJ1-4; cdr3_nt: TGTGCCAGTAGCCAGGGACCCTCAGGTGAAAAACTGTTTTTT; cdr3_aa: CASSQGPSGEKLFF
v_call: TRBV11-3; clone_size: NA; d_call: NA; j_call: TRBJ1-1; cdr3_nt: TGTGCCAGCACCAAACAGGACAGAACGAACACTGAAGCTTTCTTT; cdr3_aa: CASTKQDRTNTEAFF
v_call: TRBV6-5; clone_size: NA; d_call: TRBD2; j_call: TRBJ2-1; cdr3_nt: TGTGCCAGCAGTTACTCGGGACTAGACATCGATGAGCAGTTCTTC; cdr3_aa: CASSYSGLDIDEQFF
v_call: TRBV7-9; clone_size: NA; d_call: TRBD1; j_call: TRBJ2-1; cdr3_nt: TGTGCCAGCAGCGAGCGGACAGGGGGCCTCGATGAGCAGTTCTTC; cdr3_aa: CASSERTGGLDEQFF
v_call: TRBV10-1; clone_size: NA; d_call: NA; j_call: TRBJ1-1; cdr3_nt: TGCGCCGGCAGTGAGTCGGGGGCGCGGTTGGCTTTCTTT; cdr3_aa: CAGSESGARLAFF
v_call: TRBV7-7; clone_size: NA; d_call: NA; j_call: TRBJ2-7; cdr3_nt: TGTGCCAGCAGCTTCACGGGAGTAGCTTCCTACGAGCAGTACTTC; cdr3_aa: CASSFTGVASYEQYF
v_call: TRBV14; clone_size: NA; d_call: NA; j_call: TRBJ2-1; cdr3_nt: TGTGCCAGCAGTTCACAGGGATATGAGCAGTTCTTC; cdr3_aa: CASSSQGYEQFF
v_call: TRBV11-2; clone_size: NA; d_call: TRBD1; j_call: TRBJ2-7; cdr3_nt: TGTGCCAGCAGCCAACTACAGGGGCCCTCCTACGAGCAGTACTTC; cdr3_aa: CASSQLQGPSYEQYF
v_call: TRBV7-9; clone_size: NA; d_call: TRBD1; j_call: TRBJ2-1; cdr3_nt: TGTGCCAGCAGCTTAATCGGGACAGCTTACAATGAGCAGTTCTTC; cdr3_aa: CASSLIGTAYNEQFF
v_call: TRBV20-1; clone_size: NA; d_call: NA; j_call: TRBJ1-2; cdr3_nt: TGCAGTGCTAGAGACGCTGGCTACACCTTC; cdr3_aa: CSARDAGYTF
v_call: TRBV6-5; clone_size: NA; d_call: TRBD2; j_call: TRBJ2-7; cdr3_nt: TGTGCCAGCAGTCGGAGCGGGAGTGCCTACGAGCAGTACTTC; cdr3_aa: CASSRSGSAYEQYF
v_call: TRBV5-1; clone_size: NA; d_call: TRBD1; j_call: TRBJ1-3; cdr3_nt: TGCGCCAGCAGCTTGGTCGACAGGGGGAGAATATCTGGATCTGGAAACACCATATATTTT; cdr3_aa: CASSLVDRGRISGSGNTIYF
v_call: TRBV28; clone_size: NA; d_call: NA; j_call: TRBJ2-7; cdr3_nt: TGTGCCAGCAGCCCCCCCCCAGGCGCCTACGAGCAGTACTTC; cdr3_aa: CASSPPPGAYEQYF
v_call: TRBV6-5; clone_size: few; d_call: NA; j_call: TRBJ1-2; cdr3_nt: TGTGCCAGCCCCTCTGAGAGCGATGGCTACACCTTC; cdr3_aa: CASPSESDGYTF
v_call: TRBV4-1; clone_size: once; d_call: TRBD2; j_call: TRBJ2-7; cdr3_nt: TGCGCCAGCAGCCACGGACTAGCGGGAGGGATCAACGAGCAGTACTTC; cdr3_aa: CASSHGLAGGINEQYF
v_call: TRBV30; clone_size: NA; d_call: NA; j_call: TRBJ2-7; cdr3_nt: TGTGCCTGGAGTGTAGTGGCTGGCCAGGACGAGCAGTACTTC; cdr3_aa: CAWSVVAGQDEQYF
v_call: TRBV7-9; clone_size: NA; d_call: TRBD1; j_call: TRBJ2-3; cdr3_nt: TGTGCCAGCAGCTTACCGTCGGGACAGGGGTTGGATACGCAGTATTTT; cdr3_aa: CASSLPSGQGLDTQYF
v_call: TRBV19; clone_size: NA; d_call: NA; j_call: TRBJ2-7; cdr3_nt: TGTGCCAGTACTACGAACTACGAGCAGTACTTC; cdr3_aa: CASTTNYEQYF
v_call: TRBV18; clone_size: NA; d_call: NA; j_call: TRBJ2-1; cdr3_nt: TGTGCCAGCTCACTGGGGCGGGGCTCCAATGAGCAGTTCTTC; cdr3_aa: CASSLGRGSNEQFF